Described below is a single T cell receptor beta chain sequence and its context. Its antigen remains unknown. These data belong to a study of T cell responses to AZD1222 COVID-19 vaccine. Study-level findings and limits: Regions 160-218 and 743-854 held dominance among vaccine-associated CD4 TCRs, which spanned spike.

Assay: immunoSEQ multiplex PCR; the TCRdb copy retains only in-frame clones and omits some. In the table there are just over 60,000 clones, around 75% of which are singletons. This receptor was taken from an adult in good health. The sequences come from peripheral blood, collected on day 0 of AZD1222 vaccination.

The DNA for the CDR3 is TGTGCCAGCAGCTCGCTCGCCCTGGGAAGCGAGCAGTACTTC. It specifies CASSSLALGSEQYF. V is TRBV7-2 and J is TRBJ2-7; D call uncertain. V lost 4 bases, J lost 6 bases, and 16 bases lay in between. CDR3 size: 14 residues. From germline, CDR1 is SGHTA and CDR2 FQGNSA.